The sequence of this T cell receptor (beta chain) was determined in a study of blood T cell repertoires in COVID-19. The method was immunoSEQ multiplex PCR; TCRdb's version includes in-frame clones alone and lacks a portion of them. The sample has roughly 150,000 clones, more than 75% seen once. Germline CDR1 is MNHEY and CDR2 is SVGAGI. V was pared by 6 bases and J by 5 bases, with 10 bases between. The CDR3 has 12 amino acids. Input material: peripheral blood. The rearrangement joins TRBV6-5 to TRBJ1-2; possible D gene TRBD1, 6 bases. This TCR came from a man older than 75 with acute or convalescent COVID-19. In DNA, the CDR3 is TGTGCCAGCAGCACAGGGTTATATGGCTACACCTTC. Translation: CASSTGLYGYTF.